Listed below are T cell receptor beta chains from one sample, sequenced in a study of blood T cell repertoires in COVID-19. Sequenced by immunoSEQ multiplex PCR; TCRdb stores in-frame clones only, minus some. This sample has 160,000 or so clones, with about 85% found just once. Sample: peripheral blood. The source is a middle-aged man with acute or convalescent COVID-19. The CDR3 runs from the conserved cysteine through the conserved F or W. The order of the fields is V gene, D gene, clone size, J gene, CDR3 DNA, CDR3 protein. The D gene is left open where the match is weak. Not all rows give a size; the values are once, few, many and, for expanded clones, a class.

TRBV6-1	-	few	TRBJ2-7	TGTGCCAGCAGTGAAACGAGTTACGAGCAGTACTTC	CASSETSYEQYF
TRBV3-1/TRBV3-2	TRBD1	once	TRBJ2-7	TGTGCCAGCAGCTTCCAGACAGGGAGACGCTACGAGCAGTACTTC	CASSFQTGRRYEQYF
TRBV5-4	-	-	TRBJ2-3	TGTGCCAGCAGCCGAGGCGGAACCACAGATACGCAGTATTTT	CASSRGGTTDTQYF
TRBV28	-	-	TRBJ1-5	TGTGCCAGCAGAGGGTTGGAGCGGACTAATCAGCCCCAGCATTTT	CASRGLERTNQPQHF
TRBV30	-	-	TRBJ2-5	TGTGCCTGGACCAATCGGGGGAGAGGAGAGACCCAGTACTTC	CAWTNRGRGETQYF
TRBV27	TRBD2	-	TRBJ2-2	TGTGCCAGCAGTCCAATAGCGGGGAGGGTAGAAACCGGGGAGCTGTTTTTT	CASSPIAGRVETGELFF
TRBV30	-	-	TRBJ2-1	TGTGCCTGGAGTGTTGTAGGGGGACAAAATGAGCAGTTCTTC	CAWSVVGGQNEQFF
TRBV24-1	-	-	TRBJ2-1	TGTGCCACCAGTGTCACGTCGAGGGATGAGCAGTTCTTC	CATSVTSRDEQFF
TRBV3-1/TRBV3-2	-	-	TRBJ1-3	TGTGCCAGCAGCCAAGACAGTGAAAACACCATATATTTT	CASSQDSENTIYF
TRBV7-9	TRBD1	-	TRBJ1-5	TGTGCCAGCAGCGACGTAGGGGGCCCCAATCAGCCCCAGCATTTT	CASSDVGGPNQPQHF
TRBV19	-	-	TRBJ1-1	TGTGCCAGTAGTACCACTCGGGGGACTGAAGCTTTCTTT	CASSTTRGTEAFF
TRBV5-1	-	-	TRBJ1-3	TGCGCCAGCAGCTCCTCTCCAGGGGCAACAGGAAACACCATATATTTT	CASSSSPGATGNTIYF
TRBV10-3	TRBD1	once	TRBJ2-5	TGTGCCATCAGTTCGGGACAGGGGGGGACCCAGTACTTC	CAISSGQGGTQYF
TRBV6-5	TRBD1	-	TRBJ1-2	TGTGCCAGCAAAAGTACCGAGACAGGGGATGGCTACACCTTC	CASKSTETGDGYTF
TRBV19	TRBD1	-	TRBJ1-1	TGTGCCAGTAGTCGGGACAGGGATCCTGAAGCTTTCTTT	CASSRDRDPEAFF
TRBV6-1	-	-	TRBJ1-2	TGTGCCAGCAGTGAAGACGGGGGAAACTATGGCTACACCTTC	CASSEDGGNYGYTF
TRBV28	-	once	TRBJ1-1	TGTGCCAGCTCGAGATTCAGAACCGGAGGGGTCACTGAAGCTTTCTTT	CASSRFRTGGVTEAFF
TRBV5-4	-	-	TRBJ2-3	TGTGCCAGCAGTGGCAAGTCAGGCACAGATACGCAGTATTTT	CASSGKSGTDTQYF
TRBV6-5	-	-	TRBJ1-6	TGTGCCAGCAGTTATGGGGGGGGGAGGACCAATTCACCCCTCCACTTT	CASSYGGGRTNSPLHF
TRBV12-3/TRBV12-4	-	-	TRBJ2-1	TGTGCCAGCAGTGACAGTTACAATGAGCAGTTCTTC	CASSDSYNEQFF
TRBV5-8	-	-	TRBJ1-5	TGTGCCAGCAGCGTCGGGGGGAGCAATCAGCCCCAGCATTTT	CASSVGGSNQPQHF
TRBV13	TRBD2	-	TRBJ2-5	TGTGCCAGCAGCCCCACTAGCGGGGGGTTTGAGACCCAGTACTTC	CASSPTSGGFETQYF
TRBV11-3	-	-	TRBJ2-3	TGTGCCAGCAGCTTAGAGAGGGCAGATACGCAGTATTTT	CASSLERADTQYF
TRBV21-1	-	-	TRBJ2-1	TGTGCCAGCAGCAAAGAGAGAAGGAGAGGGACTAGCAAGTTCTTC	CASSKERRRGTSKFF
TRBV6-2/TRBV6-3	-	-	TRBJ2-4	TGTGCCAGCAGTTCCGGGGGGCAGGGGAGTTACATTCAGTACTTC	CASSSGGQGSYIQYF
TRBV12-3/TRBV12-4	-	-	TRBJ1-1	TGTGCCAGCAGTGCTACAGGGTATGAAGCTTTCTTT	CASSATGYEAFF
TRBV30	-	-	TRBJ1-5	TGTGCCTGGAGCCTGCCGGGGTCGGGTCAGCCCCAGCATTTT	CAWSLPGSGQPQHF
TRBV7-2	TRBD1	-	TRBJ1-2	TGTGCCAGCAGCCCAGGGACAGGGAGGGGTGGCTACACCTTC	CASSPGTGRGGYTF
TRBV9	TRBD1	-	TRBJ1-6	TGTGCCAGCAGCTCGGGACAGGGGAGATCACCCCTCCACTTT	CASSSGQGRSPLHF
TRBV3-1/TRBV3-2	-	-	TRBJ1-3	TGTGCCAGCAGCGAAGGCAGTTCCGGAAACACCATATATTTT	CASSEGSSGNTIYF
TRBV30	TRBD1	-	TRBJ1-3	TGTGCCTCGACAGGGGGCTCGACAGGCCTCTCTGGAAACACCATATATTTT	CASTGGSTGLSGNTIYF
TRBV6-1	-	once	TRBJ1-3	TGTGCCAGCAGTGAAGGAACAGCCTCTGGAAACACCATATATTTT	CASSEGTASGNTIYF
TRBV6-5	-	-	TRBJ2-7	TGTGCCAGCAGTTACGTGGGAGCAGCCCACGAGCAGTACTTC	CASSYVGAAHEQYF
TRBV6-5	-	-	TRBJ2-7	TGTGCCAGCATCAGGGCCCTATCAGCGGGCTACGAGCAGTACTTC	CASIRALSAGYEQYF
TRBV2	-	-	TRBJ2-7	TGTGCCAGCAGTGAATTGGACAGAGCCTACGAGCAGTACTTC	CASSELDRAYEQYF
TRBV28	TRBD1	-	TRBJ1-1	TGTGCCAGTAAACGCCTCGGGACAGGGGAGACTGAAGCTTTCTTT	CASKRLGTGETEAFF
TRBV7-3	TRBD2	-	TRBJ2-1	TGTGCCAGCAGCCTGGGAGGGGATGAGCAGTTCTTC	CASSLGGDEQFF
TRBV28	TRBD1	-	TRBJ1-3	TGTGCCAGCAGTTCCCCCGGGACAGGGAGCTCTGGAAACACCATATATTTT	CASSSPGTGSSGNTIYF
TRBV6-2/TRBV6-3	-	-	TRBJ1-5	TGTGCCAGCAGTTACTTCCAGGCCCCTTCGCCCCAGCATTTT	CASSYFQAPSPQHF
TRBV7-2	-	-	TRBJ2-5	TGTGCCAGCAGCTACGACACATTCCAAGAGACCCAGTACTTC	CASSYDTFQETQYF
TRBV10-2	-	-	TRBJ1-1	TGCGCCAGCAGTGAGCTAGGGGTGAGCACTGAAGCTTTCTTT	CASSELGVSTEAFF
TRBV2	TRBD1	-	TRBJ1-5	TGTGCCAGCAGAGGGACAGGGGTTAGCAATCAGCCCCAGCATTTT	CASRGTGVSNQPQHF
TRBV3-1/TRBV3-2	TRBD1	few	TRBJ2-7	TGTGCCAGCAGCCTTGCCCAGGGGGCGGGAGAGCAGTACTTC	CASSLAQGAGEQYF
TRBV5-1	-	-	TRBJ1-1	TGCGCCAGCAGCACGACAGCTTTTTTGCCGAACACTGAAGCTTTCTTT	CASSTTAFLPNTEAFF
TRBV5-1	TRBD2	-	TRBJ2-3	TGCGCCAGCAGCCCAGCGAAAGCGGGGACTTCCGATACGCAGTATTTT	CASSPAKAGTSDTQYF
TRBV9	TRBD1	once	TRBJ1-1	TGTGCCAGCAGCGCCAGCAGGGGGGAAGCTTTCTTT	CASSASRGEAFF
TRBV6-1	-	-	TRBJ2-7	TGTGCCAGCAGTGAGGGCACCCCCTCCTACGAGCAGTACTTC	CASSEGTPSYEQYF
TRBV6-2/TRBV6-3	TRBD1	-	TRBJ1-5	TGTGCCAGCAGTTACTCGTTTGGGGGACAGGCGGATCAGCCCCAGCATTTT	CASSYSFGGQADQPQHF
TRBV6-5	-	-	TRBJ1-3	TGTGCCAGCAGAACGGGACACGCTGGAAACACCATATATTTT	CASRTGHAGNTIYF
TRBV5-1	TRBD1	once	TRBJ2-5	TGCGCCAGCAGAAGCGGACAGGGTGATTGGGAGACCCAGTACTTC	CASRSGQGDWETQYF
TRBV2	-	-	TRBJ1-2	TGTGCCAGCAGTGAATACCGGGTCGGCTACACCTTC	CASSEYRVGYTF
TRBV3-1/TRBV3-2	TRBD2	-	TRBJ2-1	TGTGCCAGCAGCTCTAGCGGGGGGGCCTCCTACAATGAGCAGTTCTTC	CASSSSGGASYNEQFF
TRBV12-5	-	-	TRBJ1-3	TGTGCTAGTCGGAGGGTCTCTGGAAACACCATATATTTT	CASRRVSGNTIYF
TRBV30	-	-	TRBJ2-5	TGTGCCTGGAGTGTTAAGGGGGTGGAGACCCAGTACTTC	CAWSVKGVETQYF
TRBV7-2	TRBD2	-	TRBJ2-2	TGTGCCAGCAGCTTAGGACTAGCGGGGACCGGGGAGCTGTTTTTT	CASSLGLAGTGELFF